This entry features one T cell receptor (beta chain) sequence. Its antigen is undetermined. Some clones are missing from TCRdb's copy, which holds only in-frame ones; the method was immunoSEQ multiplex PCR. The sample contains approximately 84,000 clones, 80% to 90% of which appear only once. Germline CDR1 and CDR2: SGHRS and YFSETQ. V lost 5 bases and J 2 bases, leaving 5 bases between the germline ends. The CDR3 has 12 amino acids. These data come from a study of T cell responses to AZD1222 COVID-19 vaccine. Study-wide results and caveats: Donors were chiefly white British, with a greater number of females, and clonal diversity was perhaps underestimated. Repertoires were collected only later (after the peak T cell response had occurred).

The sequencing used peripheral blood, collected 28 days after the second AZD1222 dose. The chain combines TRBV5-1 with TRBJ1-3; D uncertain. The clonotype originates from an adult who received the AZD1222 COVID-19 vaccine. For the CDR3, the DNA is TGCGCCAGCAGAGCAACTGGAAACACCATATATTTT. Translating gives CASRATGNTIYF.